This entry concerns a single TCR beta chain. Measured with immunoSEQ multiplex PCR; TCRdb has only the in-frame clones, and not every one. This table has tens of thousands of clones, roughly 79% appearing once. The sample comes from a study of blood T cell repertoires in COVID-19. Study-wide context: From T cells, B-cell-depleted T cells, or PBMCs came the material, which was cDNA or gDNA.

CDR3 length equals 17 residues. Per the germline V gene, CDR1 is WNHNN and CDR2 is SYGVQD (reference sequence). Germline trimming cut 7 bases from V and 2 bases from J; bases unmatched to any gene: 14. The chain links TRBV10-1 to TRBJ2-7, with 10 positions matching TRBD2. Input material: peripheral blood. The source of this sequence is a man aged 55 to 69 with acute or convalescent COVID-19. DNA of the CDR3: TGCGCCAGCATCCTCGCGGGGCTAGCGGGGGTTGCCTACGAGCAGTACTTC. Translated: CASILAGLAGVAYEQYF.